This T cell receptor beta chain derives from a study of blood T cell repertoires in COVID-19. On the study more broadly: Both acute and convalescent COVID-19 samples were obtained from the United States, Italy and Spain.

V lost 5 bases and J 2 bases, leaving 16 bases between the germline ends. CDR3 length: 17 amino acids. Germline CDR1 SEHNR, CDR2 FQNEAQ (reference sequence). Method: immunoSEQ multiplex PCR; TCRdb's copy keeps in-frame clones and lacks some. The sample shows about 23,000 clones, around 88% of them seen only once. This clone has just one count. Source material: peripheral blood. The V gene is TRBV7-9, the J gene TRBJ2-6; weak D call: TRBD1 (6 bases). This TCR came from a human donor with acute or convalescent COVID-19. The donor label of this sample is uncertain. As DNA, the CDR3 is TGTGCCAGCAGCGGTGTTGGGGACATCGCTGGGGCCAACGTCCTGACTTTC. This encodes CASSGVGDIAGANVLTF.